One sample yielded the 14 T cell receptor beta chains listed below, sequenced in a study of T cells after somatic rescue of genetic block. Assay used: immunoSEQ multiplex PCR; TCRdb lists only in-frame clones, some missing. The sample has 55,000 or so clones, approximately 96% seen once. Sample: peripheral blood mononuclear cells (PBMCs). The receptors here all came from a child under two years old.

V gene TRBV6-5 combines with J gene TRBJ2-7, with no clear D. The germline gives CDR1 MNHEY, CDR2 SVGAGI. The length of the CDR3 is 14 residues. V lost 6 bases to trimming and J lost 0 bases, with 12 bases between them. This CDR3 reads CASSEAEISYEQYF. The CDR3 coding sequence is TGTGCCAGCAGCGAAGCAGAGATCTCCTACGAGCAGTACTTC.

The chain is built from TRBV28 and TRBJ1-5; no definite D call. There are 16 residues in the CDR3. The V gene lost 1 base and the J gene lost 0 bases, with 10 bases spanning the gap. Per the germline V gene, CDR1 is MDHEN and CDR2 is SYDVKM. The CDR3 loop reads CASSLFGLLSNQPQHF. In DNA, the CDR3 is TGTGCCAGCAGTTTATTTGGACTCCTTAGCAATCAGCCCCAGCATTTT. Supplemented by reference TRBV28 and TRBJ1-5, the full variable domain reads DVKVTQSSRYLVKRTGEKVFLECVQDMDHENMFWYRQDPGLGLRLIYFSYDVKMKEKGDIPEGYSVSREKKERFSLILESASTNQTSMYLCASSLFGLLSNQPQHFGDGTRLSIL.

The chain links TRBV27 to TRBJ2-1; the match to TRBD1 covers 10 bases. Germline V gene sequence: CDR1 MNHEY, CDR2 SMNVEV (reference sequence). The CDR3 consists of 16 residues. Unmatched junction bases numbered 8, after V lost 2 bases and J lost 7 bases. The CDR3 region is CASSLRQGALLNEQFF. The CDR3 coding sequence is TGTGCCAGCAGTTTACGACAGGGGGCCCTTTTGAATGAGCAGTTCTTC.

The chain uses TRBV25-1 and TRBJ2-1; 9 bases fit TRBD2. CDR1 and CDR2 (germline): MGHDK, SYGVNS. There are 14 residues in the CDR3. V lost 5 bases to trimming and J lost 5 bases; unmatched junction nucleotides: 4. In nucleotides, the CDR3 is TGTGCCAGCAGTCTTAGCGGGAGCCACAATGAGCAGTTCTTC. It yields the protein CASSLSGSHNEQFF.

In DNA, the CDR3 is TGTGCCAGCAGCTTGGCCCGAGGAGCCCCAGGGGAGACCCAGTACTTC. As protein: CASSLARGAPGETQYF. The chain employs TRBV5-4 and TRBJ2-5; the D gene is possibly TRBD1 (5 bases). Germline V gives CDR1 SGHNT, CDR2 YYREEE (reference sequence). The CDR3 runs to 16 residues. V dropped 0 bases and J dropped 5 bases, with 17 bases sitting between them.

V is TRBV30 and J is TRBJ1-2; D is perhaps TRBD1 (6 bases). This CDR3 is built from 13 residues. V lost 2 bases and J 8 bases, leaving 15 bases between the germline ends. Germline V gene data show CDR1 as GTSNPN and CDR2 as SVGIG (reference sequence). The CDR3 reads CAWSLRDNKGYTF. The CDR3 region has the DNA TGTGCCTGGAGTCTCCGGGACAATAAAGGCTACACCTTC. The full variable domain, completed using reference TRBV30 and TRBJ1-2, is SQTIHQWPATLVQPVGSPLSLECTVEGTSNPNLYWYRQAAGRGLQLLFYSVGIGQISSEVPQNLSASRPQDRQFILSSKKLLLSDSGFYLCAWSLRDNKGYTFGSGTRLTVV.

This chain uses TRBV7-2 with TRBJ1-2, with 10 bases aligning to TRBD1. Germline V gene lookup returns CDR1 SGHTA and CDR2 FQGNSA. The junction had 10 bases not matched to a gene; V was cut back by 5 bases and J by 4 bases. There are 16 residues in the CDR3. The CDR3 nucleotides are TGTGCCAGCAGCCCTTATTCGGGACAGGGGACCTATGGCTACACCTTC. It encodes CASSPYSGQGTYGYTF.

The V gene is TRBV20-1, the J gene TRBJ2-5; D gene uncertain. The length of the CDR3 is 10 residues. Germline lookup yields CDR1 DFQATT and CDR2 SNEGSKA (reference sequence). V shed 4 bases and J shed 1 base, with 1 base lying between them. CDR3 in amino acids: CSAIQETQYF. CDR3 nucleotides: TGCAGTGCTATCCAAGAGACCCAGTACTTC.

This chain joins TRBV7-9 and TRBJ2-2, with a weak D call TRBD1 (6 bases). V lost 6 bases and J 4 bases, leaving 9 bases between the germline ends. Per the germline V gene, CDR1 is SEHNR and CDR2 is FQNEAQ (reference sequence). The CDR3 has 13 amino acids. The CDR3 DNA is TGTGCCAGCAGTCCACAGGGCACCGGGGAGCTGTTTTTT. Protein product: CASSPQGTGELFF.

V gene TRBV5-1 combines with J gene TRBJ2-7; D is perhaps TRBD2 (6 bases). Germline assignment: CDR1 SGHRS and CDR2 YFSETQ. With 0 bases removed from V and 1 base from J, the gap between germline ends came to 11 bases. CDR3 size: 15 residues. The CDR3 is CASSLAGGVSYEQYF. Here the CDR3 DNA reads TGCGCCAGCAGCTTGGCCGGGGGAGTGTCCTACGAGCAGTACTTC.

The rearrangement joins TRBV4-3 to TRBJ1-1; D uncertain. CDR1 and CDR2 from the germline V gene are LGHNA and YSLEER. The CDR3 contains 14 residues. V lost 1 base and J lost 0, with 6 bases in between. CDR3: CASSQGHMNTEAFF. Written as DNA, the CDR3 is TGCGCCAGCAGCCAAGGACACATGAACACTGAAGCTTTCTTT.

The chain couples TRBV5-4 to TRBJ2-1; D is unclear. The V end was cut by 4 bases, the J end by 5 bases, with 4 bases between. There are 11 residues in the CDR3. Germline CDR1 and CDR2: SGHNT and YYREEE (reference sequence). The CDR3 is CASSLNNEQFF. CDR3 coding DNA: TGTGCCAGCAGCCTCAACAATGAGCAGTTCTTC.

The chain joins TRBV7-2 to TRBJ2-3, with D unclear. Trimming cost V 5 bases and J 0 bases, with 12 bases left between them. From germline, CDR1 is SGHTA and CDR2 FQGNSA. There are 15 residues in the CDR3. DNA of the CDR3: TGTGCCAGCAGCCGAGCCCCGACTAGCACAGATACGCAGTATTTT. Translation: CASSRAPTSTDTQYF.

This chain uses TRBV27 with TRBJ1-2; no firm D call. Germline V CDR1 and CDR2: MNHEY, SMNVEV (reference sequence). V was pared by 5 bases and J by 3 bases, with 13 bases between. The CDR3 loop spans 14 amino acids. This chain's CDR3 is CASSPGMLHYGYTF. CDR3 bases: TGTGCCAGCAGTCCCGGGATGCTTCACTATGGCTACACCTTC.